The sequence of this T cell receptor (beta chain) was determined in a study of CD8 T cells in ankylosing spondylitis. About this clonotype: Its antigen is unknown.

Scientists made TCR beta libraries using quantitative 5'-RACE with molecular barcodes. TCRdb redid the calling of the 5' RACE reads with MiXCR, one entry per CDR3 protein. The sample shows about 250,000 distinct CDR3 sequences, more than 20% of them seen only once. The CDR3 is 15 amino acids. From germline, CDR1 is SQVTM and CDR2 ANQGSEA. V was clipped by 7 bases and J by 1 base, with 19 bases between them. Broader study findings: The clones that were linked to disease were reported to be significantly enriched in matched synovial fluid samples from ankylosing spondylitis patients. A TCR beta motif of fewer than ten highly homologous variants seemed to mark ankylosing spondylitis blood.

The TCR comes from a male donor with ankylosing spondylitis or in good health (not recorded which). What was sequenced was blood, either unsorted or a sorted T cell fraction (not recorded which). This chain connects TRBV29-1 to TRBJ2-5; a weak D match, TRBD2 (5 bases). The CDR3 spells CSAAPWIGIQETQYF. The CDR3 region has the DNA TGCAGCGCCGCCCCCTGGATCGGGATCCAAGAGACCCAGTACTTC.